This entry features one T cell receptor (beta chain) sequence. The record originates from a study of blood T cell repertoires in COVID-19. Study overall: The United States, Italy and Spain supplied acute and convalescent COVID-19 samples. T cells, B-cell-depleted T cells, or PBMCs provided the cDNA or gDNA that served as material.

As originally analysed: Estimation of nucleated cell counts relied on the amplification of reference gene primers. Repertoires were generated with immunoSEQ multiplex PCR, while TCRdb's copy carries only in-frame clones and drops some. V and J calls and clone size are as listed in that table; D and trimming were resolved from the DNA. Of around 130,000 clones listed, around 83% were seen once; the top ten hold approximately 4%. This CDR3 comprises 14 residues. Germline V gives CDR1 LNHDA, CDR2 SQIVND (reference sequence). V was trimmed by 9 bases and J by 2 bases, leaving 13 bases between them. The sample taken for sequencing was peripheral blood. J is TRBJ2-2 and V is TRBV19; D not certain. The receptor's source is a human donor in a cohort sampled during active COVID-19. The CDR3 DNA reads TGTGCCAGCAAAAGGAGATCCAACACCGGGGAGCTGTTTTTT. Amino acids: CASKRRSNTGELFF.